This T cell receptor beta chain was identified in a study of cytomegalovirus exposure and HLA in healthy donors. Study-wide results and limits: Presence/absence analyses supposed approximately even sequencing depth among donors. Most of the TCR beta V segments (in an earlier analysis) were productive either about 87% or about 30% of the time. The availability of immune exposure information extended only to CMV serostatus.

The CDR3 sequence is 8 residues long. The V gene's germline CDR1 is MDHEN and CDR2 SYDVKM. This PCR relied on a set of 60 Vbeta primers and 13 Jbeta primers. Assay: immunoSEQ multiplex PCR; the TCRdb copy retains only in-frame clones and omits some. Counted here are some 110,000 clones, 75% to 90% occurring once; the ten biggest clones make up less than 2.5%. Regarding this clone: Its antigen remains unidentified. Compared with germline, one end of the junction differs, possibly owing to a read error.

This chain connects TRBV28 to TRBJ2-1; D is possibly TRBD2 (5 bases). The sample comprised PBMCs. This clonotype originated in a man aged 25 to 40 in good health and CMV-seronegative. The CDR3 here is CASSCGLF. DNA for the CDR3: TGTGCCAGCAGTTGCGGGCTCTTC.